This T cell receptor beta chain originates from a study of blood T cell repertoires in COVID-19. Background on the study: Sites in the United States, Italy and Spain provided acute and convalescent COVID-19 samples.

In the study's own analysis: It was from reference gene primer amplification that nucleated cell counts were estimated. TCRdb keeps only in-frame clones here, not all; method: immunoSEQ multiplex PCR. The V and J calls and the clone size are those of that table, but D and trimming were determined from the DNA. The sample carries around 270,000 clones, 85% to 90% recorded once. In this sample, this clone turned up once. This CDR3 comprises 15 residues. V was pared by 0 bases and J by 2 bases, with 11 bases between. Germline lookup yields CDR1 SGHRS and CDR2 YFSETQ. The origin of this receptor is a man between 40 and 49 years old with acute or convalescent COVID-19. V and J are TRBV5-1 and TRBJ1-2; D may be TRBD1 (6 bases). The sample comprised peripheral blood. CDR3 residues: CASSLGSGTNYGYTF. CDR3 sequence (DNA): TGCGCCAGCAGCTTGGGGTCCGGGACAAACTATGGCTACACCTTC.